The clone carrying this TCR beta chain showed up just a few times. The entry originates in a study of human T cells and chemical hapten exposure. Looking at the study overall: Yields of TCR per sample differed, chiefly owing to small differences in pooled library volume.

TCRdb passed the RACE reads through MiXCR, listing each CDR3 protein once. The sample consists of 80,000 to 100,000 distinct CDR3 sequences, about 10% of them appearing once. Indicated time point: patch test 2, 6 weeks after DPC sensitization. The treatment denotes: therapeutic diphenylcyclopropenone sensitization with weekly scalp DPC. The sequencing used whole blood, collected in connection with sensitization to the hapten diphenylcyclopropenone (DPC). This sequence originates from a woman in her fifties or sixties with alopecia areata. Some clones in this sample may be carry-over from other donors' samples.

The CDR3 spells CASSGWSALYFYEQYF. Written as DNA, the CDR3 is TGTGCCAGCTCAGGGTGGAGTGCCCTTTATTTCTACGAGCAGTACTTC. V is TRBV18 and J is TRBJ2-7; D call uncertain. CDR3 length equals 16 residues. CDR1 KGHSH and CDR2 LQKENI come from the germline V gene. The germline V and J ends were trimmed by 5 bases and 3 bases, with 20 bases remaining between them. The complete variable domain, with remaining parts taken from reference TRBV18 and TRBJ2-7, reads NAGVMQNPRHLVRRRGQEARLRCSPMKGHSHVYWYRQLPEEGLKFMVYLQKENIIDESGMPKERFSAEFPKEGPSILRIQQVVRGDSAAYFCASSGWSALYFYEQYFGPGTRLTVT.